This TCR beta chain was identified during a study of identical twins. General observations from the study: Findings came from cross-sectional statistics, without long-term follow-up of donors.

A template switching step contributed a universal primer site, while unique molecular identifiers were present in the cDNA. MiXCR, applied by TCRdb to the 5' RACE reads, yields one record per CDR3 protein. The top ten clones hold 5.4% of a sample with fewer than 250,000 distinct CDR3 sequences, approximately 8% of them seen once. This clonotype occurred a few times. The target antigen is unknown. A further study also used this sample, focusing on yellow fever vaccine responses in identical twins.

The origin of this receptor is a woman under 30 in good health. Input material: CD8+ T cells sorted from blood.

CDR3 sequence reads: CASSLSRSHEQYF. The CDR3 nucleotides are TGTGCCAGCAGCCTCTCGAGGAGCCACGAGCAGTACTTC. This chain connects TRBV3-1 to TRBJ2-7; no firm D call. In germline, CDR1 is LGHDT, CDR2 YNNKEL (reference sequence). V gave up 4 bases and J gave up 5 bases, with 12 bases separating them. The CDR3 loop spans 13 amino acids.